The rows below give T cell receptor beta chains drawn from one sample of a study of blood T cells in healthy people across ages. From the 5' RACE reads, TCRdb called clonotypes with MiXCR, one entry per CDR3 protein. The sample lists approximately 580,000 distinct CDR3 sequences, approximately 25% seen once, with just under 9% in the top ten. These data were also reused for a study on T cells of mothers and their children.

The sequenced sample was blood. Receptor source: a boy between 10 and 17 years old in good health. Both conserved end residues are trimmed from each CDR3.

V gene: TRBV20-1
J gene: NA
CDR3 protein: SARKGQGLLYNEQF

V gene: TRBV10-3
J gene: NA
CDR3 protein: AISEGGQKINEQF

V gene: TRBV21-1
J gene: NA
CDR3 protein: ASSAPHCGRPLYEQY

V gene: TRBV5-1
J gene: TRBJ1-4
CDR3 protein: ASSIQGARNEKLF

V gene: TRBV6-5
J gene: NA
CDR3 protein: ASRDSGLSYEQY

V gene: TRBV7-2
J gene: TRBJ2-3
CDR3 protein: ASSPSLGDTQY

V gene: TRBV15
J gene: TRBJ1-5
CDR3 protein: ATSRDFRDNSNQPQH

V gene: TRBV18
J gene: TRBJ1-1
CDR3 protein: ASSRTTVNTEAF

V gene: TRBV3-1
J gene: TRBJ1-1
CDR3 protein: ASSHITVPWTSF

V gene: TRBV24-1
J gene: TRBJ2-2
CDR3 protein: ATSETRFGELF

V gene: TRBV7-9
J gene: NA
CDR3 protein: ASSLEDSHKRYEQY

V gene: TRBV12-3/TRBV12-4
J gene: TRBJ2-5
CDR3 protein: ASSSRLAGGPEQETQY

V gene: TRBV18
J gene: TRBJ1-1
CDR3 protein: ASSPTVLNTEAF

V gene: TRBV30
J gene: TRBJ1-5
CDR3 protein: AWSAGGGGQPQH

V gene: TRBV28
J gene: TRBJ1-6
CDR3 protein: ASSFYGSSYNSPLH

V gene: TRBV7-9
J gene: TRBJ2-7
CDR3 protein: ASSLGRAHEQY

V gene: TRBV11-2
J gene: TRBJ1-2
CDR3 protein: ASSLEFHGQPYGYT

V gene: TRBV28
J gene: TRBJ1-2
CDR3 protein: ASREDRGWDYGYT

V gene: TRBV19
J gene: TRBJ2-5
CDR3 protein: ASSIRADKKETQY

V gene: TRBV5-1
J gene: TRBJ2-1
CDR3 protein: ASSLLTSGIDEQF

V gene: TRBV20-1
J gene: TRBJ1-2
CDR3 protein: SARDRSGRGYT

V gene: TRBV9
J gene: TRBJ2-1
CDR3 protein: ASSRDPGTSGRTSYNEQF

V gene: TRBV7-2
J gene: NA
CDR3 protein: ASSLGMDSYEQY

V gene: TRBV12-5
J gene: TRBJ2-1
CDR3 protein: ASGLYLSDEQF

V gene: TRBV5-4
J gene: TRBJ1-2
CDR3 protein: ASSLQGAPFLGHT

V gene: TRBV5-1
J gene: TRBJ2-5
CDR3 protein: ASSFGGSGDTETQY

V gene: TRBV29-1
J gene: TRBJ2-2
CDR3 protein: SVEDRGYGELF

V gene: TRBV7-2
J gene: TRBJ2-1
CDR3 protein: ASSSGTGDLKY

V gene: TRBV20-1
J gene: TRBJ1-4
CDR3 protein: SARDGGVGEKLF

V gene: TRBV27
J gene: TRBJ1-4
CDR3 protein: ASSPAGIWTEKLF

V gene: TRBV28
J gene: TRBJ2-1
CDR3 protein: ASSFLQGRNEQF

V gene: TRBV6-6
J gene: TRBJ2-1
CDR3 protein: ASSYSSLTSGHEQF

V gene: TRBV27
J gene: TRBJ1-1
CDR3 protein: ASSFLGGARTEAF

V gene: TRBV9
J gene: TRBJ2-6
CDR3 protein: ASSESRDLNTNVLT

V gene: TRBV4-1
J gene: TRBJ1-1
CDR3 protein: ASSQVVSVMEAF

V gene: TRBV19
J gene: TRBJ2-7
CDR3 protein: ASSFGGRAWEQY

V gene: TRBV20-1
J gene: TRBJ2-3
CDR3 protein: SAPGPGLPTDTQY

V gene: TRBV7-3
J gene: TRBJ2-3
CDR3 protein: ASSSGLAGGTDTQY

V gene: TRBV27
J gene: TRBJ1-1
CDR3 protein: ASSITGTGLHTEAF

V gene: TRBV5-1
J gene: TRBJ2-7
CDR3 protein: ASSADSSGTYKQY

V gene: TRBV28
J gene: TRBJ1-2
CDR3 protein: ASSFATEFYGYT